The 24 T cell receptor beta chains below all came from one sample that was sequenced in a study of cytomegalovirus exposure and HLA in healthy donors. PCR used 60 Vbeta primers and 13 Jbeta primers. Sequencing used immunoSEQ multiplex PCR; TCRdb keeps in-frame clones, though not all of them. Of approximately 120,000 clones listed, 76% are singletons. Sequencing was carried out using PBMCs. These receptors were collected from a woman between 45 and 60 years old in good health and CMV-seropositive.

In this sample, this clone turned up a few times. The V call is TRBV2, the J call TRBJ2-5; D is perhaps TRBD1 (6 bases). V was shortened by 4 bases and J by 5 bases, with 11 bases between the two germline ends. This CDR3 spans 13 amino acids. Germline V gene data show CDR1 as SNHLY and CDR2 as FYNNEI. DNA for the CDR3: TGTGCCAGCAGTGGGACAGTGATGGAGACCCAGTACTTC. As protein: CASSGTVMETQYF.

The chain links TRBV6-5 to TRBJ2-3; D remains ambiguous. V was pared by 9 bases and J by 0 bases, with 16 bases between. CDR3 size: 15 residues. Germline values: CDR1 MNHEY, CDR2 SVGAGI. The CDR3 here is CASLHRGVSTDTQYF. The CDR3 DNA follows: TGTGCCAGTCTCCACCGCGGTGTTAGCACAGATACGCAGTATTTT.

The J gene is TRBJ2-7, the V gene TRBV7-9; D is undetermined. The CDR3 has 12 residues. Per germline, CDR1 SEHNR and CDR2 FQNEAQ (reference sequence). V dropped 3 bases and J dropped 2 bases, with 5 bases sitting between them. The CDR3, as DNA: TGTGCCAGCAGCTTTCACACCTACGAGCAGTACTTC. It encodes CASSFHTYEQYF.

The chain employs TRBV13 and TRBJ2-3; D perhaps matches TRBD2 (5 bases). The V and J ends lost 5 bases and 4 bases respectively, with 10 bases between them. CDR1 PRHDT and CDR2 FYEKMQ come from the germline V gene (reference sequence). The CDR3 is made up of 13 amino acids. DNA for the CDR3: TGTGCCAGCAGCGAGGGTAGCCCAGATACGCAGTATTTT. It translates to CASSEGSPDTQYF.

The V call is TRBV2, the J call TRBJ2-4; D gene ambiguous. The CDR3 length is 14 residues. Trimming took 6 bases from V and 0 from J, leaving 9 bases between them. Germline CDR1 and CDR2: SNHLY and FYNNEI. The CDR3: CASRRGLAKNIQYF. CDR3 DNA: TGTGCCAGCAGGCGAGGCTTAGCCAAAAACATTCAGTACTTC.

The rearrangement links TRBV10-2 to TRBJ1-2; D possibly corresponds to TRBD1 (5 bases). Trimming took 4 bases from V and 6 from J, leaving 18 bases between them. In germline, CDR1 is WSHSY, CDR2 SAAADI. The CDR3 is made up of 15 amino acids. CDR3 protein: CASSGRRDEYNGYTF. The CDR3 nucleotides read TGCGCCAGCAGTGGTAGGCGGGACGAGTATAATGGCTACACCTTC.

Remarks on this clone: Its ends do not fully match the called genes, so a read error is possible. The chain combines TRBV7-9 with TRBJ1-1; D uncertain. The V gene's germline CDR1 is SEHNR and CDR2 FQNEAQ (reference sequence). CDR3 size: 14 residues. CDR3 DNA: TGTTCCAGCAGCTTTGTGGGCCTGAACACTGAAGCTTTCTTT. Its translation: CSSSFVGLNTEAFF.

The chain joins TRBV5-4 to TRBJ1-2; tentative D call: TRBD1 (6 bases). V dropped 4 bases and J dropped 2 bases, with 12 bases sitting between them. Per the germline V gene, CDR1 is SGHNT and CDR2 is YYREEE (reference sequence). The CDR3 runs to 14 residues. CDR3 DNA sequence: TGTGCCAGCAGCCCCGTGCAGGGGAACTATGGCTACACCTTC. Its protein product is CASSPVQGNYGYTF.

This chain connects TRBV6-5 to TRBJ2-1, with D perhaps matching TRBD2 (6 bases). V lost 0 bases to trimming and J lost 4 bases, with 10 bases between them. The CDR3 covers 15 residues. Germline V gene lookup returns CDR1 MNHEY and CDR2 SVGAGI. DNA for the CDR3: TGTGCCAGCAGTTACTCGCGGGGTCTATACAATGAGCAGTTCTTC. Its translation is CASSYSRGLYNEQFF.

This clone was seen more than once but under ten times. This chain links TRBV7-9 with TRBJ1-2; TRBD1 matches 7 bases. This CDR3 comprises 13 residues. Germline V gene sequence: CDR1 SEHNR, CDR2 FQNEAQ (reference sequence). With V trimmed by 5 bases and J by 8 bases, 8 bases remained unmatched. The CDR3: CASSRGQEGGYTF. CDR3 in DNA: TGTGCCAGCAGCCGAGGACAGGAGGGGGGCTACACCTTC.

A few counts support this clone. For the CDR3, the DNA is TGTGCCAGCAGTGCCACAGTGAATTCACCCCTCCACTTT. It encodes CASSATVNSPLHF. V is TRBV6-4 and J is TRBJ1-6; D ambiguous. V was cut by 4 bases and J by 7 bases, with 8 bases left in between. This CDR3 comprises 13 residues. Looked up from germline, CDR1 is MRHNA and CDR2 is SNTAGT.

The chain joins TRBV5-1 to TRBJ2-7; 9 nucleotides match TRBD1. This CDR3 is built from 15 residues. The V gene end was trimmed by 1 base and the J gene end by 5 bases; junction bases not matched to a gene: 7. Germline lookup yields CDR1 SGHRS and CDR2 YFSETQ. This chain's CDR3 is CASSLSGQGRDEQYF. DNA for the CDR3: TGCGCCAGCAGCTTGTCGGGACAGGGAAGGGACGAGCAGTACTTC.

The chain employs TRBV19 and TRBJ1-1; 7 nucleotides align to TRBD1. The V and J ends lost 7 bases and 10 bases, in that order; junction bases with no gene match: 18. Germline CDR1 reads LNHDA; CDR2 reads SQIVND (reference sequence). This CDR3 is built from 15 residues. The CDR3 region has the DNA TGTGCCAGTACCGAGCAGCCCCAGGTCGCAGGGGGAGCTTTCTTT. As protein: CASTEQPQVAGGAFF.

The genes are TRBV5-1 and TRBJ2-2; 7 bases map to TRBD1. Germline CDR1 is SGHRS and CDR2 is YFSETQ. There are 17 residues in the CDR3. Trimming at V came to 4 bases and at J to 0 bases, leaving 9 bases not matched to a gene. CDR3 DNA sequence: TGCGCCAGCAGCCCCTGGGACAGCTATTCGAACACCGGGGAGCTGTTTTTT. It is translated as CASSPWDSYSNTGELFF. Full variable domain (remainder filled in from reference TRBV5-1 and TRBJ2-2): KAGVTQTPRYLIKTRGQQVTLSCSPISGHRSVSWYQQTPGQGLQFLFEYFSETQRNKGNFPGRFSGRQFSNSRSEMNVSTLELGDSALYLCASSPWDSYSNTGELFFGEGSRLTVL.

V gene TRBV19 combines with J gene TRBJ1-5; tentative D call: TRBD1 (5 bases). V lost 2 bases and J lost 6, with 14 bases in between. This CDR3 comprises 15 residues. Germline CDR1 LNHDA, CDR2 SQIVND (reference sequence). This chain's CDR3 is CASSISGREVQPQHF. The CDR3 DNA reads as TGTGCCAGTAGTATATCGGGCAGGGAGGTTCAGCCCCAGCATTTT.

The rearrangement uses TRBV10-3 and TRBJ2-7; D remains ambiguous. V was trimmed by 2 bases and J by 0 bases, leaving 5 bases between them. Germline loops: CDR1 ENHRY, CDR2 SYGVKD. This CDR3 contains 13 residues. The CDR3 region is CAISELLSYEQYF. CDR3 nucleotides: TGTGCCATCAGTGAGCTCCTCTCCTACGAGCAGTACTTC.

J is TRBJ1-5 and V is TRBV7-2; D is unresolved. V was pared by 1 base and J by 0 bases, with 7 bases between. Germline V gives CDR1 SGHTA, CDR2 FQGNSA. The CDR3 consists of 15 residues. DNA for the CDR3: TGTGCCAGCAGCTTAGGGCCAGATAGCAATCAGCCCCAGCATTTT. Translation: CASSLGPDSNQPQHF.

V gene TRBV18 combines with J gene TRBJ2-1, with 7 bases matching TRBD1. The CDR3 loop spans 17 amino acids. Germline lookup yields CDR1 KGHSH and CDR2 LQKENI. J gave up 4 bases and V 2 bases, and 11 bases lay outside the gene matches. CDR3 in amino acids: CASSPRPRQGMYNEQFF. The DNA for the CDR3 is TGTGCCAGCTCACCAAGGCCCCGACAGGGAATGTACAATGAGCAGTTCTTC. The entire variable domain, with the rest obtained from reference TRBV18 and TRBJ2-1, is as follows: NAGVMQNPRHLVRRRGQEARLRCSPMKGHSHVYWYRQLPEEGLKFMVYLQKENIIDESGMPKERFSAEFPKEGPSILRIQQVVRGDSAAYFCASSPRPRQGMYNEQFFGPGTRLTVL.

J is TRBJ1-5 and V is TRBV5-6; D ambiguous. V gave up 0 bases and J gave up 6 bases, with 7 bases separating them. CDR3 length: 13 residues. Germline values: CDR1 SGHDT, CDR2 YYEEEE. The chain's CDR3 is CASSLGLSQPQHF. CDR3 nucleotide sequence: TGTGCCAGCAGCTTGGGACTGAGTCAGCCCCAGCATTTT.

The chain uses TRBV4-3 and TRBJ2-5; possible D gene TRBD1, 6 bases. Matching the DNA end better, TRBJ2-7 makes the J call doubtful. The CDR3 length is 15 residues. Germline assignment: CDR1 LGHNA and CDR2 YSLEER. The CDR3 bases are TGCGCCAGCAGCCAAATTTGGGACACGTCCTACGAGCAGTACTTC. This translates into CASSQIWDTSYEQYF.

J is TRBJ2-5 and V is TRBV9; 7 bases are shared with TRBD1. The CDR3 is 15 residues long. V lost 0 bases to trimming and J lost 4 bases; unmatched junction nucleotides: 6. CDR1 SGDLS and CDR2 YYNGEE come from the germline V gene. The CDR3 nucleotides read TGTGCCAGCAGCGTAGCCGGACAGGAGAGAGAGACCCAGTACTTC. Translated: CASSVAGQERETQYF.

On this clone itself: The same CDR3 also results from other DNA sequences found in this sample. This chain uses TRBV5-4 with TRBJ1-5; 8 bases align to TRBD1. This CDR3 has 14 residues. Germline V lookup: CDR1 SGHNT, CDR2 YYREEE (reference sequence). V was pared by 4 bases and J by 2 bases, with 2 bases of the junction left unmatched. This chain's CDR3 is CASSLQGGNQPQHF. CDR3 nucleotide sequence: TGTGCCAGCAGCCTACAGGGGGGCAATCAGCCCCAGCATTTT.

This chain connects TRBV5-4 to TRBJ2-7; TRBD2 matches at 14 bases. This CDR3 spans 15 amino acids. V lost 5 bases and J lost 3; bases outside the gene matches: 4. The V gene's germline CDR1 is SGHNT and CDR2 YYREEE (reference sequence). The CDR3: CASSFGTSGSYEQYF. CDR3 sequence (DNA): TGTGCCAGCAGTTTCGGGACTAGCGGGAGCTACGAGCAGTACTTC. Based on the CDR3 plus reference TRBV5-4 and TRBJ2-7, the full variable domain is ETGVTQSPTHLIKTRGQQVTLRCSSQSGHNTVSWYQQALGQGPQFIFQYYREEENGRGNFPPRFSGLQFPNYSSELNVNALELDDSALYLCASSFGTSGSYEQYFGPGTRLTVT.

Only one count was recorded for this clone. The chain employs TRBV27 and TRBJ1-2, with D perhaps matching TRBD1 (5 bases). Trimming left V 6 bases short and J 4 bases short, with 27 bases between. Germline values: CDR1 MNHEY, CDR2 SMNVEV (reference sequence). The CDR3 sequence is 18 residues long. The CDR3 coding sequence is TGTGCCAGCAGCCCTGCGGCCAATAAGGGGCCGGTTGGCTATGGCTACACCTTC. Translation gives CASSPAANKGPVGYGYTF.